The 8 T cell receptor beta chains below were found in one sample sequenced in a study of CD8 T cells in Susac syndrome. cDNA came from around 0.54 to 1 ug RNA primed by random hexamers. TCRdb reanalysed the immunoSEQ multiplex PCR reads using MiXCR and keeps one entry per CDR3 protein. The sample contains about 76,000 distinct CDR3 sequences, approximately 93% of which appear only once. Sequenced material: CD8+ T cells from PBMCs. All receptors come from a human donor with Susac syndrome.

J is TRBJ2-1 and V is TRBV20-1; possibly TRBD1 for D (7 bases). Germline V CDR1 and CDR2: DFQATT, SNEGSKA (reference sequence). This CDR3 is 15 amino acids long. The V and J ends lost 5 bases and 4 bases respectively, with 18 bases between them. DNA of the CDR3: TGCAGTGCTCAGGGGGGAGTGGCTATGTACAATGAGCAGTTCTTC. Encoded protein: CSAQGGVAMYNEQFF.

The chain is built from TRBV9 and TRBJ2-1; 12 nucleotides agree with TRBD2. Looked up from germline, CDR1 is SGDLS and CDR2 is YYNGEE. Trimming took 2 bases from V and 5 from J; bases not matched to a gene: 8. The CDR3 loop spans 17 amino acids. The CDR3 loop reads CASSVSPGLAGHNEQFF. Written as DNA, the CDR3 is TGTGCCAGCAGCGTCTCACCGGGACTAGCGGGCCACAATGAGCAGTTCTTC.

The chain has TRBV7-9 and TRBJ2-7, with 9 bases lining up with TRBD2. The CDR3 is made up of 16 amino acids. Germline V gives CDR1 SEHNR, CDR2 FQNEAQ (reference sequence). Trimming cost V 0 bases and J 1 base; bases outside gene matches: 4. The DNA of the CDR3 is TGTGCCAGCAGCTTAGCGGTCAGCGGGAGGTCCTACGAGCAGTACTTC. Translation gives CASSLAVSGRSYEQYF.

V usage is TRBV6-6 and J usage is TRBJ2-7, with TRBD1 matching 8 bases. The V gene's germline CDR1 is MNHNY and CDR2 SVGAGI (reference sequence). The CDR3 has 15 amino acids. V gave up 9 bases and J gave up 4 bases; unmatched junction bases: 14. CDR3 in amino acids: CASSPRTGKRYEQYF. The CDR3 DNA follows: TGTGCCAGTTCACCCAGGACAGGGAAGAGGTACGAGCAGTACTTC.

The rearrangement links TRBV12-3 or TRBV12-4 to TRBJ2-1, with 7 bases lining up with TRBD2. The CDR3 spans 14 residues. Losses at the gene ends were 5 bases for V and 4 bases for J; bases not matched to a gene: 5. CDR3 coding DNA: TGTGCCAGCAGTCTCGGGACTACTTACAATGAGCAGTTCTTC. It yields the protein CASSLGTTYNEQFF.

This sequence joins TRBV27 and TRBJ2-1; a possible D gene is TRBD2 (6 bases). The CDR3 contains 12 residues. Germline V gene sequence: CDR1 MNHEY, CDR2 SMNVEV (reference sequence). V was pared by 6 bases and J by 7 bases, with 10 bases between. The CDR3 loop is CASRSGRNEQFF. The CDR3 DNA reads TGTGCCAGCAGGAGCGGGCGGAATGAGCAGTTCTTC.

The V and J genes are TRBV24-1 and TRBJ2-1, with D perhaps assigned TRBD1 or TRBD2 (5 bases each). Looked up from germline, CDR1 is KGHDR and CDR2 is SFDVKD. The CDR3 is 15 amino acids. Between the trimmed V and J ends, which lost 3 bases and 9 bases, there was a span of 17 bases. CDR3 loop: CATSDPKGLAGEQFF. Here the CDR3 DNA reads TGTGCCACCAGTGATCCCAAGGGGCTAGCCGGTGAGCAGTTCTTC.

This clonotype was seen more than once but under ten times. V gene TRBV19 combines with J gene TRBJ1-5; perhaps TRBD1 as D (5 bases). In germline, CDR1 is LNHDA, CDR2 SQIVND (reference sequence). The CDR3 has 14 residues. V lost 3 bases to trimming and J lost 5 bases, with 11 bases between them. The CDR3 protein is CASSISGGDQPQHF. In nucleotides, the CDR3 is TGTGCCAGTAGTATTTCCGGGGGGGATCAGCCCCAGCATTTT.